The 30 T cell receptor beta chains listed next were all sequenced from one sample in a study of CD8 T cells in cerebrospinal fluid in Alzheimer's disease. TCRdb reanalyzed the 10x single-cell sequencing reads, giving one entry per CDR3 protein sequence and no DNA. This table lists about 1,400 distinct CDR3 sequences. Sample: cerebrospinal fluid. These receptors were taken from a human donor with mild cognitive impairment.

The gene calls are TRBV14 and TRBJ1-2; the TCRdb call, TRBD1, lacks DNA for checking. The CDR3 is 15 residues long. CDR1 and CDR2 (germline): SGHDN, FVKESK. The CDR3 loop reads CASSPNNRASYGYTF.

The chain has TRBV7-3 and TRBJ1-5; absent DNA, TCRdb's TRBD1 call cannot be checked. Germline values: CDR1 SGHTA, CDR2 FQGTGA. CDR3 length: 14 residues. CDR3 protein: CASSPGQGNQPQHF.

This clonotype is identified as medium-sized (0.01 to 0.1%) from frequency. The chain couples TRBV6-6 to TRBJ2-3. This CDR3 has 11 amino acids. From germline, CDR1 is MNHNY and CDR2 SVGAGI (reference sequence). The CDR3 loop is CASSREDTQYF.

This clonotype registers medium-sized by frequency. V and J are TRBV24-1 and TRBJ2-2; TCRdb names TRBD2, which stays unverified in the absence of DNA. CDR3 size: 18 residues. Germline CDR1 and CDR2: KGHDR and SFDVKD. The CDR3 sequence: CATSDPLRPSGINGELFF.

The rearrangement links TRBV28 to TRBJ1-6; TCRdb returns TRBD1, unconfirmable since there is no DNA. The CDR3 extends over 16 amino acids. Germline values: CDR1 MDHEN, CDR2 SYDVKM. CDR3: CASTRTGGLYNSPLHF.

By frequency, this clonotype is medium-sized. J is TRBJ2-3 and V is TRBV7-3; checking the TCRdb D call of TRBD2 is not possible without DNA. CDR1 SGHTA and CDR2 FQGTGA come from the germline V gene. This CDR3 is built from 13 residues. The CDR3 loop reads CASSSLAGDTQYF.

This clonotype counts as medium-sized by frequency. V and J are TRBV6-6 and TRBJ1-4. Germline CDR1 MNHNY, CDR2 SVGAGI (reference sequence). This CDR3 region has 14 residues. This CDR3 is CASTTPATNEKLFF.

J is TRBJ1-3 and V is TRBV2. The germline V gene has CDR1 SNHLY and CDR2 FYNNEI. The CDR3 is 17 amino acids. CDR3 loop: CASSRGGRISSGNTIYF.

This clonotype ranks as medium-sized (0.01 to 0.1%) in terms of frequency. The V call is TRBV28, the J call TRBJ1-1. The germline V gene has CDR1 MDHEN and CDR2 SYDVKM. The CDR3 covers 11 residues. The CDR3 loop reads CASSSSTEAFF.

The V and J genes are TRBV11-2 and TRBJ2-5; TCRdb returns TRBD2, unconfirmable since there is no DNA. Germline loops: CDR1 SGHAT, CDR2 FQNNGV. The CDR3 consists of 16 residues. CDR3 sequence reads: CASSTQPGLATETQYF.

Considering frequency, this clonotype is medium-sized. This rearrangement joins TRBV12-3 or TRBV12-4 to TRBJ1-5; no DNA is available, so the TRBD1 call from TCRdb remains unchecked. The CDR3 spans 14 residues. The CDR3 reads CASSLGTSHQPQHF.

This rearrangement joins TRBV7-3 to TRBJ2-2; TCRdb calls TRBD1, which cannot be checked without DNA. CDR1 is SGHTA and CDR2 is FQGTGA in the germline V gene. The CDR3 spans 17 residues. CDR3 sequence: CASSPTAEGALSGELFF.

The chain joins TRBV6-6 to TRBJ1-4; TCRdb's D call, TRBD1, is unchecked because there is no DNA. This CDR3 has 16 amino acids. Germline assignment: CDR1 MNHNY and CDR2 SVGAGI (reference sequence). The CDR3 sequence is CASSYSGQGANEKLFF.

This chain's CDR3 is CASTRGRLVDNEQFF. The V gene is TRBV19, the J gene TRBJ2-1; TCRdb returns TRBD1, unconfirmable since there is no DNA. This CDR3 contains 15 residues. The germline gives CDR1 LNHDA, CDR2 SQIVND (reference sequence). Drawing the rest from reference TRBV19 and TRBJ2-1, the complete variable domain is DGGITQSPKYLFRKEGQNVTLSCEQNLNHDAMYWYRQDPGQGLRLIYYSQIVNDFQKGDIAEGYSVSREKKESFPLTVTSAQKNPTAFYLCASTRGRLVDNEQFFGPGTRLTVL.

Measured by frequency, this clonotype is medium-sized. The CDR3 spells CASSLPGTPVNQPQHF. The rearrangement joins TRBV28 to TRBJ1-5; the TRBD1 assignment by TCRdb is unverifiable without DNA. CDR1 is MDHEN and CDR2 is SYDVKM in the germline V gene. The CDR3 is made up of 16 amino acids. The variable domain in full, completed from reference TRBV28 and TRBJ1-5, reads DVKVTQSSRYLVKRTGEKVFLECVQDMDHENMFWYRQDPGLGLRLIYFSYDVKMKEKGDIPEGYSVSREKKERFSLILESASTNQTSMYLCASSLPGTPVNQPQHFGDGTRLSIL.

This clonotype ranks as large in terms of frequency. The rearrangement uses TRBV2 and TRBJ2-2; absent DNA, TCRdb's TRBD1 call cannot be checked. Looked up from germline, CDR1 is SNHLY and CDR2 is FYNNEI. This CDR3 is built from 18 residues. The CDR3 sequence: CASSEAPGQGANTGELFF.

The CDR3 loop reads CASSQAGSRNEKLFF. The rearrangement links TRBV4-1 to TRBJ1-4. The CDR3 is made up of 15 amino acids. Germline CDR1 is MGHRA and CDR2 is YSYEKL.

J is TRBJ2-1 and V is TRBV12-3 or TRBV12-4. The CDR3 sequence is 13 residues long. The CDR3 sequence: CASSFADGGEQFF.

The chain carries TRBV4-3 and TRBJ2-1. This CDR3 spans 15 amino acids. In germline, CDR1 is LGHNA, CDR2 YSLEER. The CDR3 sequence: CASSQDRGSYNEQFF.

The genes are TRBV28 and TRBJ2-5; absent DNA, TCRdb's TRBD2 call cannot be checked. Germline V gene lookup returns CDR1 MDHEN and CDR2 SYDVKM. This CDR3 has 14 amino acids. CDR3: CASSPPGYQETQYF.

This clonotype is deemed medium-sized by its frequency. V usage is TRBV28 and J usage is TRBJ1-2; TCRdb's D call of TRBD1 is untestable without DNA. Germline CDR1 and CDR2: MDHEN and SYDVKM. CDR3 size: 12 residues. CDR3 amino acids: CASVSDRAGYTF.

This clonotype is medium-sized by frequency. The chain recombines TRBV19 with TRBJ1-5; TCRdb returns TRBD1, unconfirmable since there is no DNA. The CDR3 has 14 residues. Germline CDR1 LNHDA, CDR2 SQIVND (reference sequence). This CDR3 is CASNLDRLGQPQHF.

Considering frequency, this clonotype is medium-sized. The rearrangement joins TRBV5-6 to TRBJ2-7; absent DNA, TCRdb's TRBD1 call cannot be checked. Germline lookup yields CDR1 SGHDT and CDR2 YYEEEE. The CDR3 has 15 amino acids. This chain's CDR3 is CASSFADRGHREQYF.

The chain couples TRBV7-9 to TRBJ2-7; TCRdb names TRBD1, which stays unverified in the absence of DNA. The CDR3 is 14 residues long. Germline-derived CDR1 and CDR2 are SEHNR and FQNEAQ (reference sequence). CDR3 loop: CASSLQGRGYEQYF.

Frequency places this clonotype as medium-sized. The gene calls are TRBV28 and TRBJ2-2. Germline lookup yields CDR1 MDHEN and CDR2 SYDVKM. The CDR3 runs 15 residues. The CDR3 is CASSLGGMNTGELFF. Drawing the rest from reference TRBV28 and TRBJ2-2, the complete variable domain is DVKVTQSSRYLVKRTGEKVFLECVQDMDHENMFWYRQDPGLGLRLIYFSYDVKMKEKGDIPEGYSVSREKKERFSLILESASTNQTSMYLCASSLGGMNTGELFFGEGSRLTVL.

This clonotype shows up as large (0.1 to 1%) by frequency. This chain links TRBV19 with TRBJ1-1; as DNA is missing, the TRBD1 call by TCRdb cannot be tested. The CDR3 length is 14 residues. Looked up from germline, CDR1 is LNHDA and CDR2 is SQIVND (reference sequence). The CDR3 reads CASSIRGPATEAFF.

This clonotype is called large based on its frequency. The CDR3 loop is CASSSAFNSYNEQFF. The chain is built from TRBV6-1 and TRBJ2-1. The CDR3 totals 15 residues. Germline assignment: CDR1 MNHNS and CDR2 SASEGT.

This sequence joins TRBV2 and TRBJ1-4. CDR3 length equals 14 residues. Germline V gives CDR1 SNHLY, CDR2 FYNNEI. Here the CDR3 reads CASKSARWNEKLFF. Supplemented by reference TRBV2 and TRBJ1-4, the full variable domain reads EPEVTQTPSHQVTQMGQEVILRCVPISNHLYFYWYRQILGQKVEFLVSFYNNEISEKSEIFDDQFSVERPDGSNFTLKIRSTKLEDSAMYFCASKSARWNEKLFFGSGTQLSVL.

The CDR3 protein is CASRTGYQPQHF. The chain is built from TRBV28 and TRBJ1-5; TCRdb lists TRBD1, though no DNA is available to test this call. This CDR3 has 12 amino acids. Per the germline V gene, CDR1 is MDHEN and CDR2 is SYDVKM.

This clonotype is labeled medium-sized based on frequency. V is TRBV11-2 and J is TRBJ2-2. There are 14 residues in the CDR3. Germline V gives CDR1 SGHAT, CDR2 FQNNGV. CDR3 sequence: CASSLEWQSGELFF.